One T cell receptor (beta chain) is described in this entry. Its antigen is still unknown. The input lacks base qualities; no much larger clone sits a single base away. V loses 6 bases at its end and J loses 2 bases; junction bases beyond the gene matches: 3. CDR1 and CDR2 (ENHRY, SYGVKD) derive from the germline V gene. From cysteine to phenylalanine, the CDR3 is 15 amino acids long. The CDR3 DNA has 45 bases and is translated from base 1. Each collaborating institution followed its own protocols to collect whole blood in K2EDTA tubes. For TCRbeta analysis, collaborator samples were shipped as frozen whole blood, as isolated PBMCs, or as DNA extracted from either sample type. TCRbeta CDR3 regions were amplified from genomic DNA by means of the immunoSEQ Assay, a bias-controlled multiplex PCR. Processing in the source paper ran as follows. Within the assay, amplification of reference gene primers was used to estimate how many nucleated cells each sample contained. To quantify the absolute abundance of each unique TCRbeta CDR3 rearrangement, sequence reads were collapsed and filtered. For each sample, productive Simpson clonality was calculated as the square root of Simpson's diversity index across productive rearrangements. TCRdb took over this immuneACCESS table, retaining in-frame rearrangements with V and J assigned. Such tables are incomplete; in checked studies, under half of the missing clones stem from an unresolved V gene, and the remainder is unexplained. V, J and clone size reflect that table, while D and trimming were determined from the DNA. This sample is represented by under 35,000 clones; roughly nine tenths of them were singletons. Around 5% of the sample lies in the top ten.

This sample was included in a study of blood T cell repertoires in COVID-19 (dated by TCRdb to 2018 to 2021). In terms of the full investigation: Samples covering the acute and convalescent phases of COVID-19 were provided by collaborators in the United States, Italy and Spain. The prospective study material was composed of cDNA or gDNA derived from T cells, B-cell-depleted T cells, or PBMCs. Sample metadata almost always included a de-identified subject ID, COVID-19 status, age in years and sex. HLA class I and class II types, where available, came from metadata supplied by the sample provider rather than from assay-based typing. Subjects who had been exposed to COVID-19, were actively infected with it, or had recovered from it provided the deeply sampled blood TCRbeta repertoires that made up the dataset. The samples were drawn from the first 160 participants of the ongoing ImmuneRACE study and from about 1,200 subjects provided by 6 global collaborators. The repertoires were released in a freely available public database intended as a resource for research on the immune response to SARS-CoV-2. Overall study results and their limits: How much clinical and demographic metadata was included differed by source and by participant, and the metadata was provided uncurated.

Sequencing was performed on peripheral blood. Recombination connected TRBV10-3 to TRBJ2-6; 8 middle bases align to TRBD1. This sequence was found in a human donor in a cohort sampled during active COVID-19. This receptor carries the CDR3 CAISLGQAGANVLTF. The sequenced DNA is TGTGCCATCAGCTTGGGACAGGCTGGGGCCAACGTCCTGACTTTC.